The clone carrying this TCR beta chain has just a few counts. The antigen is undetermined. Of the isolated RNA, all was reverse transcribed, and so the sequenced material was expressed TCRB transcripts. Profiling relied on immunoSEQ multiplex PCR, and the TCRdb table lists in-frame clones only, not all of them. The data contain around 710,000 clones, roughly 12% of them singletons. The data originate from a study of beta chain features in type 1 diabetes. Study results and limitations: Among patients with Type 1 diabetes, TCRB CDR3s were moderately but significantly shorter in every one of the four CD4+ subsets.

The CDR3 covers 14 residues. Trimming removed 3 bases at V and 4 bases at J, with 16 bases between. The germline V gene encodes CDR1 GTSNPN and CDR2 SVGIG (reference sequence). The sequenced sample consisted of naive CD4+ T cells from blood. This TCR was sampled from a man between 25 and 39 years old with type 1 diabetes. The chain has TRBV30 and TRBJ2-7, with D possibly being TRBD1 or TRBD2 (5 bases each). CDR3 sequence reads: CAWSGAPGPYEQYF. The CDR3 nucleotides read TGTGCCTGGAGCGGGGCCCCAGGACCTTACGAGCAGTACTTC.